This record covers a single T cell receptor (beta chain). Random hexamers were used to reverse transcribe an amount of roughly 0.5 to 1 ug RNA. TCRdb recomputed calls from the immunoSEQ multiplex PCR reads with MiXCR, one row per CDR3 protein. The sample has about 440,000 distinct CDR3 sequences, 85% seen once; the top ten hold 0.12%. These data come from a study of CD8 T cells in Susac syndrome. Negative isolation yielded the CD8+ and CD4+ T cells, while FACS enriched the TEMRA cells. V gave up 1 base and J gave up 0 bases, with 15 bases separating them. Looked up from germline, CDR1 is DFQATT and CDR2 is SNEGSKA (reference sequence). The CDR3 sequence is 16 residues long.

Input material: CD8+ T cells from PBMCs. J is TRBJ1-1 and V is TRBV20-1, with a weak D call TRBD1 (5 bases). The receptor was isolated from a human donor with multiple sclerosis. CDR3 coding DNA: TGCAGTGCTAGAGCTATGGTAGACAGAGTGAACACTGAAGCTTTCTTT. It specifies CSARAMVDRVNTEAFF.